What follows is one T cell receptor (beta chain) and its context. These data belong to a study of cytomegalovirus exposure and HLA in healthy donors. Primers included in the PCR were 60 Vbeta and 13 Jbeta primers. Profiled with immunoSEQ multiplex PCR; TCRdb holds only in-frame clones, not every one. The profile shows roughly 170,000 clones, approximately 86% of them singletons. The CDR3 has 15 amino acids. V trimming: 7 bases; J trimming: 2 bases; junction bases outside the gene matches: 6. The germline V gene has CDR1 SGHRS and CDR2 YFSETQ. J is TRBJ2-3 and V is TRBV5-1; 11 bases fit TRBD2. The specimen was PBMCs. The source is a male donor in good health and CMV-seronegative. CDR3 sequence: CASRHSGGATDTQYF. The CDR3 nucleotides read TGCGCCAGCCGACATAGCGGGGGGGCCACAGATACGCAGTATTTT.